This T cell receptor beta chain was captured in a study of blood T cell repertoires in COVID-19. A few counts support this clone. This CDR3 is 15 amino acids long. Germline V gene sequence: CDR1 SEHNR, CDR2 FQNEAQ (reference sequence). Losses at the gene ends were 5 bases for V and 3 bases for J; bases not matched to a gene: 8. Per the authors' pipeline: The authors estimated nucleated cell counts from reference gene primer amplification. Assay: immunoSEQ multiplex PCR; the TCRdb copy retains only in-frame clones and omits some. D and trimming were read from the DNA, whereas the V and J calls and clone size are those reported in that table. The table shows about 200,000 clones, with more than 65% occurring only once.

This chain joins TRBV7-9 and TRBJ1-1; 8 positions agree with TRBD1. Sequences were obtained from peripheral blood. The sequence was obtained from a woman aged 80 or older with acute or convalescent COVID-19. The CDR3 loop is CASSHRTGWDTEAFF. The CDR3 DNA reads TGTGCCAGCAGCCACAGGACAGGGTGGGACACTGAAGCTTTCTTT.